This record looks at one T cell receptor beta chain sequence and its context. With 5 bases removed from V and 3 bases from J, the gap between germline ends came to 12 bases. CDR3 size: 13 residues. Germline values: CDR1 SGHRS, CDR2 YFSETQ. The data belong to a study of blood T cell repertoires in COVID-19. Across the whole study: Samples came from the United States, Italy and Spain, spanning acute and convalescent COVID-19. In each case, the material was cDNA or gDNA derived from T cells, B-cell-depleted T cells, or PBMCs.

Per the original methods: By means of reference gene primer amplification, nucleated cell counts were estimated. The assay was immunoSEQ multiplex PCR, and TCRdb's table has in-frame clones only and misses some. V and J calls and clone size are those listed in that table; D and trimming were worked out from the DNA. The sample yields more than 85,000 clones, approximately 86% seen once. This rearrangement joins TRBV5-1 to TRBJ2-7; D might be TRBD1 (6 bases). The receptor's source is a man between 45 and 60 years old with active or convalescent COVID-19. The sequencing input was peripheral blood. The chain's CDR3 is CASRRPGDYEQYF. DNA of the CDR3: TGCGCCAGCAGGCGCCCAGGGGACTACGAGCAGTACTTC.